The 10 T cell receptor beta chains below all came from one sample that was sequenced in a study of vaccination and CD4 T cells after COVID-19. These TCRs' antigens remain unknown. Treatment: roughly nine-day PBMC culture with coronavirus spike peptide pools or control peptides (ViraFEST assay). The Oncomine TCR Beta short-read assay was applied to DNA of cultured CD4+ T cells. Using its own MiXCR run on the PCR reads, TCRdb lists one record per CDR3 protein. Here the sample spans approximately 20,000 distinct CDR3 sequences, roughly three fifths being singletons. Input material: CD4+ T cells from blood, cultured in vitro. The receptors come from a human donor who had recovered from COVID-19.

The chain is built from TRBV7-2 and TRBJ2-3, with a tentative D call TRBD2 (6 bases). The germline V and J ends were trimmed by 1 base and 3 bases, with 11 bases remaining between them. The CDR3 totals 15 residues. The germline V gene has CDR1 SGHTA and CDR2 FQGNSA. CDR3 sequence: CASSLDGRGTDTQYF. The DNA of the CDR3 is TGTGCCAGCAGCTTAGACGGGAGAGGGACAGATACGCAGTATTTT.

J is TRBJ2-5 and V is TRBV20-1; the match to TRBD2 covers 8 bases. CDR3 size: 14 residues. Germline V gene data show CDR1 as DFQATT and CDR2 as SNEGSKA (reference sequence). V trimming: 6 bases; J trimming: 5 bases; junction bases outside the gene matches: 11. The CDR3 coding sequence is TGCAGTGCCGCCCTTCGGGGCGGGAGGGAGACCCAGTACTTC. Translating gives CSAALRGGRETQYF.

This chain joins TRBV19 and TRBJ1-5; the D is unclear. This CDR3 is 13 amino acids long. Between the trimmed V and J ends, which lost 5 bases and 9 bases, there was a span of 14 bases. CDR1 and CDR2 (germline): LNHDA, SQIVND (reference sequence). CDR3 residues: CASSALSIGPQHF. Written as DNA, the CDR3 is TGTGCCAGTAGTGCCCTCAGTATTGGGCCCCAGCATTTT.

The rearrangement uses TRBV27 and TRBJ1-1; D ambiguous. Germline loops: CDR1 MNHEY, CDR2 SMNVEV (reference sequence). V was shortened by 5 bases and J by 4 bases, with 11 bases between the two germline ends. CDR3 length: 13 residues. CDR3 protein: CASSPRMGTEAFF. The CDR3 nucleotides read TGTGCCAGCAGTCCCAGAATGGGCACTGAAGCTTTCTTT.

The J gene is TRBJ1-2, the V gene TRBV27; TRBD1 is a possible D gene (5 bases). Germline assignment: CDR1 MNHEY and CDR2 SMNVEV (reference sequence). The V gene lost 2 bases and the J gene lost 8 bases, with 12 bases spanning the gap. The CDR3 is made up of 13 amino acids. The CDR3 loop is CASSLQGAGGYTF. The CDR3 region has the DNA TGTGCCAGCAGTTTACAGGGAGCGGGGGGCTACACCTTC.

This clonotype has a handful of counts. The CDR3 DNA follows: TGTGCCAGCAGTCACGCTCGGGTTACCTATAGCAATCAGCCCCAGCATTTT. Encoded protein: CASSHARVTYSNQPQHF. The V call is TRBV6-1, the J call TRBJ1-5; D is unresolved. The CDR3 length is 17 residues. V lost 5 bases to trimming and J lost 0 bases, with 17 bases between them. Germline V gene sequence: CDR1 MNHNS, CDR2 SASEGT.

The chain recombines TRBV7-2 with TRBJ2-3; D perhaps matches TRBD1 (5 bases). Germline lookup yields CDR1 SGHTA and CDR2 FQGNSA. V shed 5 bases and J shed 1 base, with 10 bases lying between them. This CDR3 has 14 residues. CDR3 loop: CASSPSQGTDTQYF. The CDR3 DNA reads TGTGCCAGCAGCCCCTCACAGGGCACAGATACGCAGTATTTT.

V and J are TRBV9 and TRBJ1-1, with a tentative D call TRBD1 (5 bases). Trimming pared 3 bases from V and 4 bases from J, leaving 13 bases between. Germline V CDR1 and CDR2: SGDLS, YYNGEE. The CDR3 is 14 residues long. CDR3 protein: CASSAGHGATEAFF. The DNA of the CDR3 is TGTGCCAGCAGCGCAGGCCACGGGGCCACTGAAGCTTTCTTT.

The chain links TRBV5-1 to TRBJ2-1, with 9 bases identical to TRBD1. The CDR3 has 15 amino acids. From germline, CDR1 is SGHRS and CDR2 YFSETQ. Trimming at V came to 0 bases and at J to 9 bases, leaving 7 bases not matched to a gene. The CDR3 loop reads CASSLEGTGSAEQFF. The CDR3 coding sequence is TGCGCCAGCAGCTTGGAAGGGACAGGGTCTGCTGAGCAGTTCTTC.

By share, this clonotype counts as medium-sized. V is TRBV24-1 and J is TRBJ2-3; either TRBD1 or TRBD2 may fit D (5 bases each). V gave up 3 bases and J gave up 6 bases, with 12 bases separating them. Per germline, CDR1 KGHDR and CDR2 SFDVKD. The CDR3 has 14 amino acids. The chain's CDR3 is CATSDPAGADTQYF. DNA of the CDR3: TGTGCCACCAGTGATCCGGCCGGGGCGGATACGCAGTATTTT.